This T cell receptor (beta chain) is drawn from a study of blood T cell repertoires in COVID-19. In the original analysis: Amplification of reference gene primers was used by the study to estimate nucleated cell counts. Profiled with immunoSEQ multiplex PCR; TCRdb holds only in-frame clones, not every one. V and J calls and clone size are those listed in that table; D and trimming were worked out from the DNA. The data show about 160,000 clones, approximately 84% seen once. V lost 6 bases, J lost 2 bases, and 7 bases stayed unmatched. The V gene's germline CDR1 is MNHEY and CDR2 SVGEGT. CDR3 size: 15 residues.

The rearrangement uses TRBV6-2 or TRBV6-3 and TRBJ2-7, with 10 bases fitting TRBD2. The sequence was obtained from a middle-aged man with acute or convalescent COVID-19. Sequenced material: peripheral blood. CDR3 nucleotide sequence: TGTGCCAGCAGCAAAGGACTAGCGGAACCCTACGAGCAGTACTTC. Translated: CASSKGLAEPYEQYF.